The rows below give T cell receptor beta chains drawn from one sample of a study of vaccination effects on CD4 cells after COVID-19. The table came from immunoSEQ multiplex PCR; TCRdb's copy has only in-frame clones and leaves some out. The sample lists 25,000 to 30,000 clones; 73% were seen once. These receptors' antigens are unknown. The sample was CD4+ T cells from PBMCs cultured with HCoV-NL63 spike peptides, taken after COVID-19 vaccination. These receptors came from a human donor who received a COVID-19 vaccine. Both conserved end residues are part of each CDR3. The order of the fields is J gene, V gene, CDR3 protein.

TRBJ2-7	TRBV7-8	CASRPGRDRASEQYF
TRBJ2-7	TRBV5-1	CASSFPAGEGEQYF
TRBJ1-1	TRBV5-1	CASSPRGAMKWTEAFF
TRBJ2-1	TRBV6-2/TRBV6-3	CASSPNWWAGSYNEQFF
TRBJ2-7	TRBV7-9	CASSRGQGLSYEQYF
TRBJ2-7	TRBV6-5	CASSYEGTGSYEQYF
TRBJ1-6	TRBV6-2/TRBV6-3	CASSYGQSLHF
TRBJ2-6	TRBV3-1/TRBV3-2	CASSQGASGANVLTF
TRBJ2-2	TRBV6-1	CASSDRVGGLRTGELFF
TRBJ2-6	TRBV2	CASSAGANVLTF
TRBJ2-5	TRBV27	CASAVRPGRWETQYF
TRBJ2-1	TRBV9	CASSVGGRPSYNEQFF
TRBJ1-4	TRBV14	CASSPMDRANEKLFF
TRBJ2-2	TRBV18	CASSPRVPGELFF
TRBJ2-7	TRBV9	CASSVGQLSSYEQYF
TRBJ2-1	TRBV5-4	CASNQRGAGTYNEQFF
TRBJ2-5	TRBV6-6	CASSLPGSTEKTQYF
TRBJ1-2	TRBV5-5	CASSLEGGTPQGYGYTF
TRBJ2-3	TRBV6-5	CAGVGGLADTQYF
TRBJ2-2	TRBV2	CACTPAGVPTGELFF
TRBJ2-2	TRBV7-2	CASTSDTGELFF
TRBJ2-7	TRBV19	CASSIDAGPGGYEQYF
TRBJ1-2	TRBV18	CASSTGQGPYGYTF
TRBJ2-5	TRBV11-3	CASSQNFQETQYF
TRBJ1-4	TRBV24-1	CATRQGRGNRGNEKLFF
TRBJ2-7	TRBV5-1	CASSLALAGGRYEQYF
TRBJ2-2	TRBV6-1	CASSEDWNSLTGELFF
TRBJ1-5	TRBV2	CASTTAVSSNQPQHF
TRBJ2-3	TRBV5-1	CASSVKQAGTGLPDTQYF
TRBJ2-1	TRBV6-5	CASRKSGGRYNEQFF
TRBJ2-2	TRBV7-9	CASSFGDSSELFF
TRBJ2-2	TRBV4-2	CASSQSRGGAGGELFF
TRBJ2-7	TRBV28	CASSSFGQYF
TRBJ1-2	TRBV24-1	CATSLSGGNYGYTF
TRBJ2-2	TRBV3-1/TRBV3-2	CASSHGSTGELFF
TRBJ1-5	TRBV15	CATSRERGNNQPQHF
TRBJ2-6	TRBV2	CASSSGANVLTF
TRBJ2-2	TRBV29-1	CSVAGQLSTGELFF
TRBJ2-7	TRBV3-1/TRBV3-2	CASSRATGGGREQYF
TRBJ2-3	TRBV24-1	CATSDFASGGTGTQYF
TRBJ2-7	TRBV6-5	CASISTDSYEQYF